The 8 T cell receptor beta chains reported below all come from one sample, sequenced in a study of Ad26.COV2.S vaccination and SARS-CoV-2 variants (dated by TCRdb to the early 2020s). Preparation of the library involved the immunoSEQ multiplex PCR assay. Imported from immuneACCESS, the table was reduced by TCRdb to in-frame sequences with V and J called. These copies leave out some clones; in studies compared against another copy, an unresolved V gene accounts for under half, and the cause of the remainder is not known. Here the sample has about 350,000 clones; about 85% occur a single time. The ten largest make up 6.4% of the sample. The treatment or condition label here, explained by the study, means: 19 received Ad26.COV2.S at low or high dose, single or two shots; 5 received placebo; per-sample allocation not given. For vaccine and placebo recipients, the sequenced repertoires came from samples collected on day 63 after the first injection.

The sequencing used peripheral blood, collected in a trial of Ad26.COV2.S vaccine versus placebo. All receptors derive from a person aged 18-60 years who received the Ad26.COV2.S COVID-19 vaccine or a placebo.

The genes are TRBV7-8 and TRBJ2-7; TRBD2 matches 14 bases. Germline loops: CDR1 SGHVS, CDR2 FQNEAQ. V was clipped by 5 bases and J by 2 bases; unmatched bases: 5. The length of the CDR3 is 16 residues. Here the CDR3 reads CASSPRTSGGTYEQYF. DNA of the CDR3: TGTGCCAGCAGCCCAAGGACTAGCGGGGGGACCTACGAGCAGTACTTC.

The chain uses TRBV19 and TRBJ2-1; TRBD2 matches at 10 bases. V trimming: 3 bases; J trimming: 6 bases; junction bases outside the gene matches: 8. CDR1 and CDR2 from the germline V gene are LNHDA and SQIVND (reference sequence). This CDR3 contains 16 residues. CDR3 amino acids: CASSILSGRAANEQFF. CDR3 DNA sequence: TGTGCCAGTAGTATTTTAAGCGGGAGGGCCGCCAATGAGCAGTTCTTC.

The chain has TRBV6-2 or TRBV6-3 and TRBJ2-5, with 9 positions matching TRBD2. The V segment lost 2 bases and the J segment 5 bases; nucleotides outside the gene matches: 9. CDR3 length equals 16 residues. The germline CDR1 and CDR2 sequences are MNHEY and SVGEGT. The CDR3 coding sequence is TGTGCCAGCAGTTACGCCTTAGCGGGAGTAGGTGAGACCCAGTACTTC. This translates into CASSYALAGVGETQYF.

The chain has TRBV2 and TRBJ1-1; maybe TRBD1 (5 bases). This CDR3 region has 12 residues. The germline V gene encodes CDR1 SNHLY and CDR2 FYNNEI. Trimming removed 1 base at V and 10 bases at J, with 10 bases between. CDR3 sequence: CASSEVTGGAFF. CDR3 bases: TGTGCCAGCAGTGAAGTCACAGGTGGAGCTTTCTTT.

V usage is TRBV9 and J usage is TRBJ1-5; weak D call: TRBD1 (5 bases). Between the trimmed V and J ends, which lost 0 bases and 0 bases, there was a span of 10 bases. Germline lookup yields CDR1 SGDLS and CDR2 YYNGEE. The CDR3 runs 16 residues. For the CDR3, the DNA is TGTGCCAGCAGCGTAGTTAGGGGAAATAGCAATCAGCCCCAGCATTTT. Translation: CASSVVRGNSNQPQHF.

This clone has a single count. The rearrangement uses TRBV5-6 and TRBJ2-4; perhaps D is TRBD1 or TRBD2 (5 bases each). The CDR3 sequence is 13 residues long. Deletions cut 9 bases from V and 0 bases from J, with 10 bases between. CDR1 is SGHDT, CDR2 YYEEEE, per germline. CDR3 loop: CATSGLAKNIQYF. DNA of the CDR3: TGTGCCACCTCGGGGCTAGCCAAAAACATTCAGTACTTC.

The chain carries TRBV4-2 and TRBJ1-2, with D perhaps TRBD1 (5 bases). Trimming shortened V by 0 bases and J by 6 bases, and 11 bases separated the two germline ends. CDR3 size: 14 residues. Germline values: CDR1 LGHNA, CDR2 YNFKEQ. The CDR3 protein is CASSQDVGVDGYTF. As DNA, the CDR3 is TGTGCCAGCAGCCAAGATGTAGGGGTGGATGGCTACACCTTC.

J is TRBJ1-1 and V is TRBV6-5, with 12 bases aligning to TRBD1. There are 15 residues in the CDR3. The V segment lost 4 bases and the J segment 6 bases; nucleotides outside the gene matches: 6. Per germline, CDR1 MNHEY and CDR2 SVGAGI. The CDR3: CASSSSGTGGSEAFF. The CDR3 region has the DNA TGTGCCAGCAGTTCCTCCGGGACAGGGGGCTCTGAAGCTTTCTTT.